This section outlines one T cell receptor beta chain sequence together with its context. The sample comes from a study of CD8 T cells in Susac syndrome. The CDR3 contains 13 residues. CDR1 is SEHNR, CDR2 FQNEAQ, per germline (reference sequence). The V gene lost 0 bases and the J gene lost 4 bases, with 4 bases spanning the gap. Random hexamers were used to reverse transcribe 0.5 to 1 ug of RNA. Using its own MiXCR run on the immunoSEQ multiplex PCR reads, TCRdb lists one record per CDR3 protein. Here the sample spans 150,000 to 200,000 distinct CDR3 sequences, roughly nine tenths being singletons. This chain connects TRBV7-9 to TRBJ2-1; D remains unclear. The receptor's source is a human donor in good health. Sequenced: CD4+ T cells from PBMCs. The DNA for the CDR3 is TGTGCCAGCAGCTTAGCAGATTACAATGAGCAGTTCTTC. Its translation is CASSLADYNEQFF.